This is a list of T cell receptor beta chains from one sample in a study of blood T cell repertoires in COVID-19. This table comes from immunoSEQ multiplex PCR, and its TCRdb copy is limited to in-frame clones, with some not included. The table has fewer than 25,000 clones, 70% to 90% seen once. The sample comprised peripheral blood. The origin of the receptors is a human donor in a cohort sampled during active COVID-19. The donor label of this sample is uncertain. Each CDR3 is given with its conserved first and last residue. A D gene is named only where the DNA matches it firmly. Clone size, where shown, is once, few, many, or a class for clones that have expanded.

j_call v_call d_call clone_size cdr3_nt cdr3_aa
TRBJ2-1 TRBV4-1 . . TGCGCCAGCAGCCAAGATCGGGTAGGTGGGCAGTTCTTC CASSQDRVGGQFF
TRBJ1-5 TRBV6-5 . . TGTGCCAGCAGTCTCGTAGACAATCAGCCCCAGCATTTT CASSLVDNQPQHF
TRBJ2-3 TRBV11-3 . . TGTGCCAGCAGCTTAGAAGGCGGTAGCACAGATACGCAGTATTTT CASSLEGGSTDTQYF
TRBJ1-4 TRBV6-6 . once TGTGCCAGCAGTACTGGCCTAGGCGAACTGTTTTTT CASSTGLGELFF
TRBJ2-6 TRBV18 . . TGTGCCAGTGGAGAGGCCTCTGGGGCCAACGTCCTGACTTTC CASGEASGANVLTF
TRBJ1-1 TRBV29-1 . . TGCAGCGTCCTCAGTGTTCACACTGAAGCTTTCTTT CSVLSVHTEAFF
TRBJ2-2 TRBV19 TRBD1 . TGTGCCAGTAGGATAGACAGGGGTACGAGGTACACCGGGGAGCTGTTTTTT CASRIDRGTRYTGELFF
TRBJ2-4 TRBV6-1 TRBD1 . TGTGCCAGCAGTGAGCGGACAGGAGCCAAAAACATTCAGTACTTC CASSERTGAKNIQYF
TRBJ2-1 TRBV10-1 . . TGCGCCAGCAGTGAGCCGGGACACCGTGTCAATGAGCAGTTCTTC CASSEPGHRVNEQFF
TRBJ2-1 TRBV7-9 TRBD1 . TGTGCCAGCAGCTCAGGACAGGGGGTGAGGCACCGGTTCTTC CASSSGQGVRHRFF